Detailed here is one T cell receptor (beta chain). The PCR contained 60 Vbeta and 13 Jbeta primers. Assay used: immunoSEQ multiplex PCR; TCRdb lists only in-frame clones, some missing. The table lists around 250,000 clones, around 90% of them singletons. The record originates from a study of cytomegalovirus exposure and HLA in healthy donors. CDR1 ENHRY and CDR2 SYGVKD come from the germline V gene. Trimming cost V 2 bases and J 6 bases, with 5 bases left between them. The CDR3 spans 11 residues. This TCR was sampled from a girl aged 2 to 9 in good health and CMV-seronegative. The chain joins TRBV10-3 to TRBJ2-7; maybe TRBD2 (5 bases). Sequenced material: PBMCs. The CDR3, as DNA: TGTGCCATCAGTGAGGGGAGCGAGCAGTACTTC. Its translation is CAISEGSEQYF.